The 26 T cell receptor beta chains listed next were all sequenced from one sample in a study of blood T cells in healthy people across ages. Then a second PCR, running roughly 7 to 12 cycles, was carried out with a sample-barcoded 5' primer and a J-beta primer mix. TCRdb called the 5' RACE reads again in MiXCR, with one record for every CDR3 protein. The sample lists 1,500,000 or so distinct CDR3 sequences, around 59% occurring once. The sequenced sample was blood. The receptors here all came from a man aged 18-30 years in good health.

The gene calls are TRBV10-3 and TRBJ2-7, with 7 bases aligning to TRBD1. Germline lookup yields CDR1 ENHRY and CDR2 SYGVKD. Losses at the gene ends were 6 bases for V and 0 bases for J; bases not matched to a gene: 8. This CDR3 is built from 15 residues. In nucleotides, the CDR3 is TGTGCCATCAGACTCGACAGGGCGAACTCCTACGAGCAGTACTTC. Translation gives CAIRLDRANSYEQYF.

The chain joins TRBV20-1 to TRBJ2-5; no clear D. V was pared by 6 bases and J by 11 bases, with 22 bases between. This CDR3 contains 13 residues. Germline V gene sequence: CDR1 DFQATT, CDR2 SNEGSKA (reference sequence). CDR3 DNA: TGCAGTGCCCCCCACCCGTCTAACAATGAGCAGTACTTC. This translates into CSAPHPSNNEQYF.

In this sample, this clonotype turned up a few times. The chain joins TRBV5-1 to TRBJ1-4; unclear D gene. The V end lost 7 bases, the J end lost 0 bases, and 13 bases lay between the germline ends. CDR1 is SGHRS, CDR2 YFSETQ, per germline. The CDR3 covers 15 residues. The DNA of the CDR3 is TGCGCCAGCGCGAAAACACTCTCAACTAATGAAAAACTGTTTTTT. Translating it yields CASAKTLSTNEKLFF.

The V call is TRBV11-2, the J call TRBJ2-3, with D perhaps matching TRBD2 (5 bases). The CDR3 runs to 15 residues. The V end lost 6 bases, the J end lost 1 base, and 14 bases lay between the germline ends. Germline CDR1 is SGHAT and CDR2 is FQNNGV. Here the CDR3 DNA reads TGTGCCAGCAGTTTCTCGGGGTATCGCACAGATACGCAGTATTTT. Translating it yields CASSFSGYRTDTQYF.

This chain connects TRBV21-1 to TRBJ2-5; the table's D call, TRBD1, has no DNA check behind it. The better agreement between TRBJ2-7 and the DNA end casts doubt on the J call. TRBV21-1 is listed as a pseudogene. The CDR3 is 16 amino acids. CDR3 region: CASIPTRDQYTYEQYF. CDR3 sequence (DNA): TGTGCCAGTATACCGACAAGGGACCAGTACACCTACGAGCAGTACTTC.

J is TRBJ2-3 and V is TRBV20-1, with 9 bases matching TRBD2. CDR1 is DFQATT, CDR2 SNEGSKA, per germline (reference sequence). This CDR3 region has 14 residues. J was trimmed by 1 base and V by 6 bases; bases with no gene match: 5. In DNA, the CDR3 is TGCAGTGCCCAGCGGGGGGTACGCACAGATACGCAGTATTTT. Protein product: CSAQRGVRTDTQYF.

There are a few counts of this clonotype. V is TRBV29-1 and J is TRBJ1-2; D not resolved. Trimming took 4 bases from V and 0 from J, leaving 15 bases between them. Germline V lookup: CDR1 SQVTM, CDR2 ANQGSEA. This CDR3 is 15 amino acids long. The CDR3 region is CSVAPAGLANYGYTF. As DNA, the CDR3 is TGCAGCGTTGCCCCGGCAGGATTAGCTAACTATGGCTACACCTTC.

This rearrangement joins TRBV9 to TRBJ2-7; possible D gene TRBD2, 5 bases. This CDR3 is built from 14 residues. Germline V CDR1 and CDR2: SGDLS, YYNGEE. V was clipped by 1 base and J by 2 bases, with 10 bases between them. DNA for the CDR3: TGTGCCAGCAGCGTATCCGGGAACACCTACGAGCAGTACTTC. This codes for CASSVSGNTYEQYF.

The DNA for the CDR3 is TGTGCCAGCAGCTTACAACAGTACACCGGGGAGCTGTTTTTT. Residues: CASSLQQYTGELFF. V and J are TRBV7-2 and TRBJ2-2; D is uncertain. Germline-derived CDR1 and CDR2 are SGHTA and FQGNSA. V lost 2 bases and J 3 bases, leaving 7 bases between the germline ends. This CDR3 region has 14 residues.

The V and J genes are TRBV12-3 or TRBV12-4 and TRBJ2-7; D unclear. V dropped 5 bases and J dropped 5 bases, with 10 bases sitting between them. The CDR3 covers 12 residues. Here the CDR3 reads CASSEKKDEQYF. The CDR3 nucleotides read TGTGCCAGCAGTGAAAAAAAGGACGAGCAGTACTTC.

This chain links TRBV12-3 or TRBV12-4 with TRBJ1-2; D gene ambiguous. V lost 7 bases, J lost 6 bases, and 15 bases lay in between. This CDR3 region has 13 residues. The CDR3 loop is CASTSSGRDGYTF. In DNA form, the CDR3 reads TGTGCCAGCACCTCGTCCGGTCGGGATGGCTACACCTTC.

This clonotype was recorded only once. The chain combines TRBV6-2 or TRBV6-3 with TRBJ1-1, with a weak D call TRBD1 (6 bases). The V gene's germline CDR1 is MNHEY and CDR2 SVGEGT. This CDR3 has 15 residues. V lost 2 bases to trimming and J lost 3 bases, with 13 bases between them. Here the CDR3 DNA reads TGTGCCAGCAGTTACGGCGGGGGGCGGTACACTGAAGCTTTCTTT. Amino acid sequence: CASSYGGGRYTEAFF.

This clonotype appeared a few times. V is TRBV20-1 and J is TRBJ2-1, with 14 bases fitting TRBD2. The CDR3 runs to 18 residues. Germline CDR1 and CDR2: DFQATT and SNEGSKA (reference sequence). V lost 5 bases to trimming and J lost 6 bases; unmatched junction nucleotides: 15. The CDR3 nucleotides are TGCAGTGCTGAACCCCTTCGGACTAGCGGGGGGCGGGGCAATGAGCAGTTCTTC. Amino acids: CSAEPLRTSGGRGNEQFF.

The chain carries TRBV27 and TRBJ2-3; 11 bases map to TRBD2. The J segment lost 2 bases and the V segment lost 3 bases, leaving 4 bases of the junction unmatched. The CDR3 extends over 16 amino acids. Germline loops: CDR1 MNHEY, CDR2 SMNVEV (reference sequence). As DNA, the CDR3 is TGTGCCAGCAGTTTTAGCGGGAGGGCCCCCACAGATACGCAGTATTTT. Translation gives CASSFSGRAPTDTQYF.

This rearrangement joins TRBV4-1 to TRBJ2-2; D remains ambiguous. Trimming cost V 0 bases and J 4 bases, with 9 bases left between them. There are 15 residues in the CDR3. CDR1 is MGHRA and CDR2 is YSYEKL in the germline V gene. This CDR3 reads CASSQDLLITGELFF. The CDR3 nucleotides read TGCGCCAGCAGCCAAGATCTCCTGATCACCGGGGAGCTGTTTTTT.

The V call is TRBV29-1, the J call TRBJ1-1; 11 bases line up with TRBD1. Germline V gene lookup returns CDR1 SQVTM and CDR2 ANQGSEA. The CDR3 sequence is 13 residues long. With V trimmed by 6 bases and J by 4 bases, 4 bases remained unmatched. CDR3 in DNA: TGCAGCGTCGCCGGGACAGGGGGCACTGAAGCTTTCTTT. Translation: CSVAGTGGTEAFF. Combining the CDR3 with reference TRBV29-1 and TRBJ1-1 gives the whole variable domain SAVISQKPSRDICQRGTSLTIQCQVDSQVTMMFWYRQQPGQSLTLIATANQGSEATYESGFVIDKFPISRPNLTFSTLTVSNMSPEDSSIYLCSVAGTGGTEAFFGQGTRLTVV.

The chain joins TRBV7-2 to TRBJ1-6; 7 nucleotides align to TRBD1. This CDR3 region has 16 residues. The V segment lost 1 base and the J segment 4 bases; nucleotides outside the gene matches: 4. Germline-derived CDR1 and CDR2 are SGHTA and FQGNSA. CDR3 nucleotide sequence: TGTGCCAGCAGCTTAGAGGGACAGACATATAATTCACCCCTCCACTTT. Translated, it gives CASSLEGQTYNSPLHF.

V and J are TRBV19 and TRBJ2-7; 8 nucleotides line up with TRBD2. The germline V gene has CDR1 LNHDA and CDR2 SQIVND (reference sequence). This CDR3 region has 16 residues. J lost 2 bases, V lost 5 bases, and 11 bases had no gene match. CDR3 loop: CASSRAGGRLPYEQYF. In DNA form, the CDR3 reads TGTGCCAGTAGTCGGGCGGGAGGTCGACTACCCTACGAGCAGTACTTC. Using reference TRBV19 and TRBJ2-7 for the parts outside the CDR3, the full variable domain is DGGITQSPKYLFRKEGQNVTLSCEQNLNHDAMYWYRQDPGQGLRLIYYSQIVNDFQKGDIAEGYSVSREKKESFPLTVTSAQKNPTAFYLCASSRAGGRLPYEQYFGPGTRLTVT.

V usage is TRBV29-1 and J usage is TRBJ1-1; possible D gene TRBD1, 5 bases. Germline values: CDR1 SQVTM, CDR2 ANQGSEA. V dropped 7 bases and J dropped 4 bases, with 16 bases sitting between them. The CDR3 has 13 amino acids. The DNA for the CDR3 is TGCAGCGCTATAATGGGGGGGTCCACTGAAGCTTTCTTT. It codes for CSAIMGGSTEAFF.

This clonotype was counted once. Germline is not matched at one junction end, which may reflect a read error. The chain couples TRBV4-1 to TRBJ1-1; D not resolved. The CDR3 has 16 residues. CDR1 and CDR2 (germline): MGHRA, YSYEKL. CDR3 sequence (DNA): TGCGCCAGCAACCAAGACGCAGTGGGTAGGCACACTGAAGCTTTCTTT. Its protein product is CASNQDAVGRHTEAFF.

The chain has TRBV20-1 and TRBJ1-5; 7 positions agree with TRBD1. CDR1 is DFQATT and CDR2 is SNEGSKA in the germline V gene (reference sequence). The CDR3 is made up of 15 amino acids. Trimming cost V 6 bases and J 0 bases; bases outside gene matches: 8. CDR3: CSATEGTDSNQPQHF. CDR3 nucleotides: TGCAGTGCCACCGAAGGGACAGATAGCAATCAGCCCCAGCATTTT.

The chain uses TRBV20-1 and TRBJ2-3; unclear D gene. The germline V gene has CDR1 DFQATT and CDR2 SNEGSKA (reference sequence). V was clipped by 4 bases and J by 3 bases, with 14 bases between them. This CDR3 contains 14 residues. The CDR3 DNA is TGCAGTGCTAAGGGCAGACTCGATACAGATACGCAGTATTTT. It codes for CSAKGRLDTDTQYF.

This clonotype was recorded a few times. The J gene is TRBJ1-2, the V gene TRBV4-1, with TRBD1 matching 7 bases. From germline, CDR1 is MGHRA and CDR2 YSYEKL. There are 14 residues in the CDR3. The junction had 8 bases not matched to a gene; V was cut back by 3 bases and J by 7 bases. CDR3 bases: TGCGCCAGCAGCCACGCAGACAGGGAGGTTGGCTACACCTTC. This codes for CASSHADREVGYTF.

There are a few counts of this clonotype. The chain carries TRBV4-1 and TRBJ2-7, with 11 bases fitting TRBD1. J was trimmed by 6 bases and V by 2 bases; bases with no gene match: 9. Germline CDR1 is MGHRA and CDR2 is YSYEKL. The CDR3 is made up of 16 amino acids. The CDR3 DNA reads as TGCGCCAGCAGCCAATTAGGGACAGGGGGAGACCCCGAGCAGTACTTC. Translating it yields CASSQLGTGGDPEQYF.

This clonotype is a singleton in its sample. J is TRBJ1-4 and V is TRBV28; the match to TRBD1 covers 10 bases. Trimming took 7 bases from V and 6 from J; bases not matched to a gene: 5. Germline-derived CDR1 and CDR2 are MDHEN and SYDVKM. The CDR3 spans 14 residues. As DNA, the CDR3 is TGTGCCAGCATTCGACAGGGGGCTTATGAAAAACTGTTTTTT. It encodes CASIRQGAYEKLFF.

The V call is TRBV20-1, the J call TRBJ2-7; the D gene could be TRBD1 or TRBD2 (5 bases each). The germline V gene has CDR1 DFQATT and CDR2 SNEGSKA (reference sequence). V lost 3 bases, J lost 2 bases, and 17 bases lay in between. The CDR3 has 15 amino acids. CDR3 sequence: CSASPGRLRPYEQYF. CDR3 coding DNA: TGCAGTGCTAGTCCGGGACGGCTGAGACCCTACGAGCAGTACTTC.